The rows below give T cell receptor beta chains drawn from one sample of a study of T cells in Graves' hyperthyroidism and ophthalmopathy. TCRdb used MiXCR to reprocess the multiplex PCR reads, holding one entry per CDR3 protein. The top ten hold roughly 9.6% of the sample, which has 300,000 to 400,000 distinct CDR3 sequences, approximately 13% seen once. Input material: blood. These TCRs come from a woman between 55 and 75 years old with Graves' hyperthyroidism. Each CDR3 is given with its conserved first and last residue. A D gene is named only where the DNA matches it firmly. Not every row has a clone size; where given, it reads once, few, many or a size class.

CASSQGGMTSYEQYF | TGCGCCAGCAGCCAAGGAGGGATGACCTCCTACGAGCAGTACTTC | TRBV4-1 | many | NA | TRBJ2-7
CASSQVNGYEQYF | TGTGCCAGCAGCCAAGTGAACGGATACGAGCAGTACTTC | TRBV3-1 | many | NA | TRBJ2-7
CASSPTGTGAYGYTF | TGTGCCAGCAGCCCCACCGGGACAGGGGCCTATGGCTACACCTTC | TRBV7-3 | NA | TRBD1 | TRBJ1-2
CASSLVVRVYEQYF | TGTGCCAGCAGCTTAGTCGTTCGGGTCTACGAGCAGTACTTC | TRBV11-2 | many | NA | TRBJ2-7
CASSRGPSGGVNEQFF | TGTGCCAGCAGCCGGGGGCCGAGCGGGGGGGTAAATGAGCAGTTCTTC | TRBV13 | NA | TRBD2 | TRBJ2-1
CASSPFWENTGELFF | TGTGCCAGCAGCCCCTTCTGGGAGAACACCGGGGAGCTGTTTTTT | TRBV2 | few | NA | TRBJ2-2
CSAADRDRGGYEQYF | TGCAGTGCCGCCGACCGGGACAGGGGTGGCTACGAGCAGTACTTC | TRBV20-1 | NA | TRBD1 | TRBJ2-7
CASSRAAGAADTQYF | TGTGCCAGCAGCCGCGCAGCGGGAGCGGCAGATACGCAGTATTTT | TRBV11-3 | many | TRBD2 | TRBJ2-3
CSALLEDLYGYTF | TGCAGTGCTCTCTTAGAGGATCTGTATGGCTACACCTTC | TRBV20-1 | many | NA | TRBJ1-2
CSARDWLAATYEQYF | TGCAGTGCTAGAGATTGGCTAGCGGCGACCTACGAGCAGTACTTC | TRBV20-1 | NA | TRBD2 | TRBJ2-7
CASSRGRYEQYF | TGTGCCAGCAGCCGGGGACGCTACGAGCAGTACTTC | TRBV11-2 | many | NA | TRBJ2-7
CASSVDSSGNTIYF | TGCGCCAGCAGTGTTGACAGCTCTGGAAACACCATATATTTT | TRBV10-1 | many | NA | TRBJ1-3
CASSARTGTSGRPSNEQYF | TGTGCCAGTAGTGCCCGCACCGGGACTAGCGGGAGACCCTCGAACGAGCAGTACTTC | TRBV19 | NA | TRBD2 | TRBJ2-7
CASSDLAGRADTQYF | TGTGCCAGCAGTGACCTAGCGGGAAGGGCAGATACGCAGTATTTT | TRBV6-1 | many | TRBD2 | TRBJ2-3
CATTRAYGYTF | TGTGCCACGACACGAGCCTATGGCTACACCTTC | TRBV12-3/TRBV12-4 | once | NA | TRBJ1-2
CASRATDTRSLHF | TGTGCCAGCAGAGCAACGGACACCAGGTCCCTCCACTTT | TRBV2 | many | NA | TRBJ1-6
CAISDRQGYNEQFF | TGTGCCATCAGTGATAGACAGGGGTACAATGAGCAGTTCTTC | TRBV10-3 | NA | TRBD1 | TRBJ2-1
CATSRGSEAPLHF | TGTGCCACCAGCAGAGGGTCGGAGGCACCCCTCCACTTT | TRBV15 | many | NA | TRBJ1-6
CASSLGTSGRRVQETQYF | TGTGCCAGCAGCTTGGGGACTAGCGGGAGAAGGGTCCAAGAGACCCAGTACTTC | TRBV5-6 | many | TRBD2 | TRBJ2-5
CASSIGPSGNEQFF | TGTGCCAGTAGTATCGGACCAAGTGGGAATGAGCAGTTCTTC | TRBV19 | NA | NA | TRBJ2-1
CASSSSDRADEQYF | TGTGCCAGCAGTTCCTCGGACAGGGCCGACGAGCAGTACTTC | TRBV27 | NA | TRBD1 | TRBJ2-7
CASSRGGYEQYF | TGTGCCAGCAGTCGCGGAGGGTACGAGCAGTACTTC | TRBV6-1 | many | NA | TRBJ2-7
CANSAGGRTIQYF | TGTGCCAACTCGGCAGGGGGGCGGACCATTCAGTACTTC | TRBV2 | few | NA | TRBJ2-4
CSASSQPDTEAFF | TGCAGTGCTAGTTCACAGCCAGACACTGAAGCTTTCTTT | TRBV20-1 | NA | NA | TRBJ1-1
CASSFENDGDTQYF | TGTGCCAGCAGCTTCGAAAACGATGGTGATACGCAGTATTTT | TRBV5-4 | NA | NA | TRBJ2-3
CASRGDSNTGELFF | TGTGCCAGCAGAGGGGACAGCAACACCGGGGAGCTGTTTTTT | TRBV2 | many | TRBD1 | TRBJ2-2
CASSQVGGRYEQYF | TGTGCCAGCAGCCAGGTCGGGGGGCGGTACGAGCAGTACTTC | TRBV5-6 | few | NA | TRBJ2-7
CASSGGTGDQPQHF | TGCGCCAGCAGTGGCGGGACAGGAGATCAGCCCCAGCATTTT | TRBV10-1 | many | TRBD1 | TRBJ1-5
CASSLEVQVYEQYF | TGCGCCAGCAGCTTGGAGGTTCAGGTCTACGAGCAGTACTTC | TRBV5-1 | many | NA | TRBJ2-7
CSATDRGQYQPQHF | TGCAGTGCTACGGACAGGGGCCAGTACCAGCCCCAGCATTTT | TRBV20-1 | many | TRBD1 | TRBJ1-5
CASSLTSGPYNEQFF | TGTGCCAGCAGCTTGACTAGCGGACCCTACAATGAGCAGTTCTTC | TRBV7-2 | many | TRBD2 | TRBJ2-1
CASSIRSGGDRILEQYF | TGTGCCAGTAGTATAAGGAGCGGGGGAGACAGGATTCTCGAGCAGTACTTC | TRBV19 | few | TRBD2 | TRBJ2-7
CASSLAPGEAYNEQFF | TGTGCCAGCAGCTTAGCGCCGGGAGAAGCCTACAATGAGCAGTTCTTC | TRBV7-9 | many | NA | TRBJ2-1
CATPGTVGFYNEQFF | TGTGCAACCCCGGGGACTGTGGGCTTCTACAATGAGCAGTTCTTC | TRBV6-1 | few | NA | TRBJ2-1
CASSPIQGRSTEAFF | TGTGCCAGCAGCCCAATACAGGGAAGGTCCACTGAAGCTTTCTTT | TRBV7-9 | many | NA | TRBJ1-1
CASGSGTNYEQYF | TGTGCCAGCGGGAGCGGGACAAACTACGAGCAGTACTTC | TRBV7-2 | NA | NA | TRBJ2-7
CASSLSREGGDTQYF | TGTGCCAGCAGTTTATCCAGGGAGGGCGGAGATACGCAGTATTTT | TRBV28 | once | TRBD2 | TRBJ2-3
CASSRAASGDLYGYTF | TGCGCCAGCAGCCGAGCGGCTTCCGGGGACCTCTATGGCTACACCTTC | TRBV5-1 | many | NA | TRBJ1-2
CSAARTSGGDAEQYF | TGCAGTGCCGCCCGTACTAGCGGGGGGGACGCCGAGCAGTACTTC | TRBV20-1 | many | TRBD2 | TRBJ2-7
CASSYSRGGLSYEQYF | TGTGCCAGCAGTTACTCTAGGGGGGGCCTCTCCTACGAGCAGTACTTC | TRBV6-6 | few | NA | TRBJ2-7
CATSENAGELFF | TGTGCCACCAGTGAGAACGCCGGGGAGCTGTTTTTT | TRBV24-1 | few | NA | TRBJ2-2
CASRTSPNTGELFF | TGTGCCAGCAGGACTAGCCCGAACACCGGGGAGCTGTTTTTT | TRBV28 | few | TRBD2 | TRBJ2-2
CASSEWASGISYEQYF | TGTGCCAGCAGTGAGTGGGCTAGCGGGATCTCCTACGAGCAGTACTTC | TRBV6-1 | many | TRBD2 | TRBJ2-7
CASLLDSSTGELFF | TGTGCCAGCCTACTAGATAGCAGCACCGGGGAGCTGTTTTTT | TRBV2 | few | NA | TRBJ2-2
CSVAGTAGNTIYF | TGCAGCGTGGCCGGGACAGCCGGAAACACCATATATTTT | TRBV29-1 | NA | TRBD1 | TRBJ1-3
CASSAGPNQPQHF | TGTGCCAGCAGTGCGGGACCTAATCAGCCCCAGCATTTT | TRBV2 | many | NA | TRBJ1-5
CAWSEAGHSYEQYF | TGTGCCTGGAGTGAGGCGGGTCACTCCTACGAGCAGTACTTC | TRBV30 | many | NA | TRBJ2-7
CASRMDTQYF | TGTGCCAGCAGGATGGATACGCAGTATTTT | TRBV2 | many | NA | TRBJ2-3
CASSFGGFYGYTF | TGTGCCAGCAGCTTTGGGGGCTTCTATGGCTACACCTTC | TRBV5-5 | few | NA | TRBJ1-2
CATSETGTSWYQETQYF | TGTGCCACCAGTGAAACCGGGACTAGTTGGTACCAAGAGACCCAGTACTTC | TRBV24-1 | NA | TRBD2 | TRBJ2-5
CASSLMTDSFYGYTF | TGTGCCAGCAGCTTAATGACAGACAGTTTCTATGGCTACACCTTC | TRBV7-2 | many | NA | TRBJ1-2
CASSDPGRGLNEQFF | TGTGCCAGCAGTGATCCCGGAAGGGGGTTAAATGAGCAGTTCTTC | TRBV2 | many | NA | TRBJ2-1
CASSLAGGLQYGYTF | TGCGCCAGCAGCTTGGCCGGAGGGCTGCAGTATGGCTACACCTTC | TRBV5-1 | NA | NA | TRBJ1-2
CASSPLIPDSAYGYTF | TGTGCCAGCTCACCACTTATACCGGACAGCGCATATGGCTACACCTTC | TRBV18 | many | NA | TRBJ1-2
CASSPGWGTEAFF | TGTGCCAGCAGCCCAGGGTGGGGCACTGAAGCTTTCTTT | TRBV12-3/TRBV12-4 | many | NA | TRBJ1-1
CASRPMNTEAFF | TGTGCCAGCAGACCGATGAACACTGAAGCTTTCTTT | TRBV6-1 | few | NA | TRBJ1-1
CASSQLAGAYNEQFF | TGTGCCAGCAGCCAACTAGCGGGAGCCTACAATGAGCAGTTCTTC | TRBV27 | many | TRBD2 | TRBJ2-1
CAWRGQGALNEKLFF | TGTGCCTGGAGAGGACAGGGGGCGTTAAATGAAAAACTGTTTTTT | TRBV30 | many | TRBD1 | TRBJ1-4
CASSPPKTSGSYNKQFF | TGTGCCAGCTCACCACCGAAGACTAGCGGGTCCTACAATAAGCAGTTCTTC | TRBV18 | few | TRBD2 | TRBJ2-1
CASSVGVAGVADTQYF | TGTGCCAGCAGCGTAGGTGTTGCGGGAGTGGCAGATACGCAGTATTTT | TRBV9 | few | TRBD2 | TRBJ2-3